Reported below is one T cell receptor beta chain. In this sample, this clonotype turned up a few times. It has no known antigen specificity. Base qualities are missing; no much larger clone stands one base away. The CDR3 covers 16 residues, taking in both the cysteine and the phenylalanine. Only CDR3 DNA remains: 48 bases, in frame from the first base. From the germline V gene, CDR1 is SGHRS and CDR2 is YFSETQ. At the junction V is shortened by 3 bases and J by 7 bases; bases outside the gene matches: 9. This sample was sequenced with an Illumina HiSeq 2500. TCR beta libraries were prepared by quantitative 5'-RACE with molecular barcodes. The original methods were these. To identify disease-linked TCR variants, a new computational method was used, one built on a probabilistic model of VDJ rearrangement. Using fastp at Q25 and MiXCR, TCRdb reprocessed the public reads and kept productive beta chains. CDR3 protein sequences are deduplicated, and each keeps its most common genes and DNA. These V and J calls originate from TCRdb's pipeline instead of the authors' own analysis. This sample is represented by fewer than 650,000 distinct CDR3 sequences; roughly an eighth of them were singletons. Approximately 7% of the sample lies in the top ten.

The sample belongs to a study of CD8 T cells in ankylosing spondylitis (dated by TCRdb to about 2017). Background on the whole study: T cell receptor beta repertoires were profiled in healthy donors and ankylosing spondylitis patients so that disease-linked TCR variants could be found. The whole study cohort included about a hundred healthy donors and some 27 ankylosing spondylitis patients. Peripheral blood was sampled, and synovial fluid was additionally collected from ankylosing spondylitis patients.

The investigation overall reported the following: A TCR beta motif made up of several highly homologous amino acid variants appeared to be characteristic of blood from ankylosing spondylitis patients. Significant enrichment of the disease-linked clones was reported in matched synovial fluid samples from ankylosing spondylitis patients. Some TCR beta motif variants had previously been reported in synovial fluid and blood of reactive arthritis patients, which suggested common disease-initiation mechanisms. In peripheral blood, the disease-linked clones were found at relatively low frequencies and had a CD8+ phenotype.

This sequence was found in a male donor with ankylosing spondylitis. The source material was blood, either unsorted or a sorted T cell fraction (not recorded which). The V and J genes are TRBV5-1 and TRBJ2-1, with 11 middle bases fitting TRBD1. CDR3 reads: CASSSLSGQGDNEQFF. Read as DNA, the sequence is TGCGCCAGCAGCTCTCTCTCGGGACAGGGGGATAATGAGCAGTTCTTC.